Presented here are 10 T cell receptor beta chains from one specimen sequenced in a study of blood T cell repertoires in COVID-19. Assay used: immunoSEQ multiplex PCR; TCRdb lists only in-frame clones, some missing. Of 380,000 or so clones listed, around nine tenths were seen once; the top ten hold over 0.9%. The sequenced sample was PBMCs or T cells enriched from blood (not recorded which). The source is a woman younger than 45 with acute COVID-19.

The chain joins TRBV19 to TRBJ2-1; 7 bases map to TRBD1. Germline loops: CDR1 LNHDA, CDR2 SQIVND (reference sequence). Trimming at V came to 7 bases and at J to 7 bases, leaving 10 bases not matched to a gene. The CDR3 runs 14 residues. The CDR3 here is CASMRRQGSNEQFF. CDR3 sequence (DNA): TGTGCCAGTATGCGGAGACAGGGTAGTAATGAGCAGTTCTTC.

The V and J genes are TRBV2 and TRBJ1-6; no reliable D call. V lost 3 bases and J 9 bases, leaving 15 bases between the germline ends. From germline, CDR1 is SNHLY and CDR2 FYNNEI. The CDR3 runs to 15 residues. The CDR3: CASSELRGAASPLHF. The CDR3 DNA reads as TGTGCCAGCAGTGAGCTACGGGGAGCTGCTTCACCCCTCCACTTT. The whole variable domain, filled in from reference TRBV2 and TRBJ1-6, reads EPEVTQTPSHQVTQMGQEVILRCVPISNHLYFYWYRQILGQKVEFLVSFYNNEISEKSEIFDDQFSVERPDGSNFTLKIRSTKLEDSAMYFCASSELRGAASPLHFGNGTRLTVT.

The V call is TRBV6-2 or TRBV6-3, the J call TRBJ1-1; D not certain. Trimming stripped 0 bases from V and 3 bases from J, with 11 bases between. Germline CDR1 and CDR2: MNHEY and SVGEGT. This CDR3 comprises 15 residues. CDR3 residues: CASSYSRAGHTEAFF. The DNA for the CDR3 is TGTGCCAGCAGTTACTCGCGGGCCGGACACACTGAAGCTTTCTTT.

The chain recombines TRBV6-5 with TRBJ2-7; TRBD2 agrees at 7 bases. CDR1 and CDR2 (germline): MNHEY, SVGAGI. With 8 bases clipped from V and 6 bases from J, the junction kept 4 bases outside the gene matches. The CDR3 is 11 residues long. CDR3 DNA: TGTGCCAGCGGGGGGAGGGGCGAGCAGTACTTC. Protein sequence: CASGGRGEQYF.

The V and J genes are TRBV7-6 and TRBJ2-1; TRBD1 matches 7 bases. Losses at the gene ends were 1 base for V and 2 bases for J; bases not matched to a gene: 8. The CDR3 runs to 17 residues. Germline CDR1 is SGHVS and CDR2 is FNYEAQ. The CDR3 spells CASSLEQGSLPYNEQFF. The CDR3 DNA reads as TGTGCCAGCAGCTTAGAACAGGGGTCCCTCCCCTACAATGAGCAGTTCTTC.

CDR3 DNA sequence: TGTGCCAGCAGTTTGAGGGAAAGTCAGCCCCAGCATTTT. It encodes CASSLRESQPQHF. V usage is TRBV27 and J usage is TRBJ1-5, with D uncertain. The CDR3 extends over 13 amino acids. V was shortened by 3 bases and J by 6 bases, with 9 bases between the two germline ends. CDR1 MNHEY and CDR2 SMNVEV come from the germline V gene (reference sequence).

The chain employs TRBV19 and TRBJ2-3, with D possibly matching TRBD2 (7 bases). Germline CDR1 LNHDA, CDR2 SQIVND (reference sequence). The CDR3 is made up of 15 amino acids. Between the trimmed V and J ends, which lost 7 bases and 5 bases, there was a span of 19 bases. CDR3 in amino acids: CASTPWAGAGDTQYF. Written as DNA, the CDR3 is TGTGCCAGTACCCCGTGGGCGGGGGCAGGAGATACGCAGTATTTT.

The chain couples TRBV23-1 to TRBJ1-5; 10 positions agree with TRBD1. TRBV23-1 is an open reading frame, and its role is uncertain. J lost 6 bases, V lost 7 bases, and 15 bases had no gene match. There are 17 residues in the CDR3. CDR3 in DNA: TGCGCCAGCAAACCCGGACAGGGGGGGACGAGGGGTCAGCCCCAGCATTTT. As protein: CASKPGQGGTRGQPQHF.

This clone turned up a few times. This chain joins TRBV6-1 and TRBJ1-1; 11 bases align to TRBD1. The V segment lost 6 bases and the J segment 1 base; nucleotides outside the gene matches: 10. Germline V gene data show CDR1 as MNHNS and CDR2 as SASEGT. The CDR3 totals 17 residues. The DNA of the CDR3 is TGTGCCAGCAGGGAAACGGACAGGGGGCTTACGAACACTGAAGCTTTCTTT. The encoded protein is CASRETDRGLTNTEAFF.

In this sample, this clone turned up a few times. DNA for the CDR3: TGTGCCTCCGTGAGGGACAGGGCGAACACCGGGGAGCTGTTTTTT. It specifies CASVRDRANTGELFF. The V and J genes are TRBV30 and TRBJ2-2; 9 bases line up with TRBD1. The CDR3 totals 15 residues. V lost 7 bases to trimming and J lost 0 bases; unmatched junction nucleotides: 6. In germline, CDR1 is GTSNPN, CDR2 SVGIG (reference sequence).